Sequencing of this T cell receptor (beta chain) was carried out in a study of shared clonotypes between healthy human individuals. As for the study in general: Each donor contributed plates that comprised three CD4 naive, three CD4 memory, two CD8 naive and one CD8 memory. General study results and limits: Approximately 5.4% of naive CD4 clonotypes were common to a handful of donors.

This CDR3 comprises 12 residues. Germline values: CDR1 GTSNPN, CDR2 SVGIG (reference sequence). Between the trimmed V and J ends, which lost 1 base and 6 bases, there was a span of 9 bases. About this clone itself: Its antigen is unknown.

Positively selected for CCR7, the CD45RO-negative cells used as naive CD8 cells excluded terminally differentiated effector memory CD45RA+ cells. Donors, without exception, were Caucasian adults residing in Nashville, Tennessee. Data came from immunoSEQ multiplex PCR; TCRdb stores just in-frame clones and leaves some out. The table records about 2.1 million clones, 85% to 95% of them present only once. The sequence came from a man younger than 35 in good health. Some clones in this sample may be carry-over from other donors' samples. This chain uses TRBV30 with TRBJ1-1; D not certain. Sample: naive CD8+ T cells from PBMCs. CDR3 bases: TGTGCCTGGAGTGAGTTAAACTCTGAAGCTTTCTTT. Its translation: CAWSELNSEAFF.